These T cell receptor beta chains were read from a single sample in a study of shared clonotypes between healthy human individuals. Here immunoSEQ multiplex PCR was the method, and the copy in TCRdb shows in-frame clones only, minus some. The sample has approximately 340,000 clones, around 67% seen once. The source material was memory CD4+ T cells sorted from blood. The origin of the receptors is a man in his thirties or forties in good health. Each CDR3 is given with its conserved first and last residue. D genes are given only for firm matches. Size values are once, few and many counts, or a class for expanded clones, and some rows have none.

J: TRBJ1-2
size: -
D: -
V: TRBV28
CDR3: CASSLGQGEAF
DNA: TGTGCCAGCAGTTTAGGTCAGGGAGAGGCCTTC

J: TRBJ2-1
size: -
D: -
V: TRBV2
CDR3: CASRVYNEQFF
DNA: TGTGCCAGCAGGGTGTACAATGAGCAGTTCTTC

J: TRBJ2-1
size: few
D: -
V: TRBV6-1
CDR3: CASSRQWGYNEQFF
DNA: TGTGCCAGCAGTAGACAGTGGGGCTACAATGAGCAGTTCTTC

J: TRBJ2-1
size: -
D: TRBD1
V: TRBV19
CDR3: CATRDRGLIEQFF
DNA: TGTGCCACCAGGGACAGGGGATTAATTGAGCAGTTCTTC

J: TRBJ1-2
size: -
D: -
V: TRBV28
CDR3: CASSLGLVYGYTF
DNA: TGTGCCAGCAGTTTGGGGCTCGTCTATGGCTACACCTTC

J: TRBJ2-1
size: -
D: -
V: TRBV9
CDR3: CASSVGIWGPGSSYNEQFF
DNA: TGTGCCAGCAGCGTAGGGATTTGGGGGCCTGGGAGCTCCTACAATGAGCAGTTCTTC

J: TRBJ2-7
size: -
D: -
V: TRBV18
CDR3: CASSPNIYEQYF
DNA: TGTGCCAGCTCACCTAACATCTACGAGCAGTACTTC

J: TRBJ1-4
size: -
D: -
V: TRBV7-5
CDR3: CVRSLVRGALYEKLFF
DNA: TGTGTCAGAAGCTTAGTCAGAGGGGCGCTGTATGAAAAACTGTTTTTT

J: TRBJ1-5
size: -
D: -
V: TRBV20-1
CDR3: CSANFGQPQHF
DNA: TGCAGTGCTAATTTCGGTCAGCCCCAGCATTTT

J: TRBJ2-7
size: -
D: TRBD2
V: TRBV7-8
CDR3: CASSLGGEYEQYF
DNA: TGTGCCAGCAGCCTGGGAGGGGAGTACGAGCAGTACTTC

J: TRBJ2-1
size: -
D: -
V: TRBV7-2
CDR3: CASSLPWDSPYNEQFF
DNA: TGTGCCAGCAGCCTACCCTGGGACTCCCCTTACAATGAGCAGTTCTTC

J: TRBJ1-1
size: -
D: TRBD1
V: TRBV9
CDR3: CASSVGAGQGAMNTEAFF
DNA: TGTGCCAGCAGCGTAGGAGCCGGACAGGGTGCGATGAACACTGAAGCTTTCTTT

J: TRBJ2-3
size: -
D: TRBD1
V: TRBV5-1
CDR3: CASSSGQGARDTQYF
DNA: TGCGCCAGCAGCTCGGGACAGGGGGCGCGGGATACGCAGTATTTT